Each of the 29 T cell receptor beta chains below was sequenced from the same sample in a study of monozygotic twins with cystic fibrosis (dated by TCRdb to 2020 to 2023). Library prep was done by the immunoSEQ multiplex PCR assay. The clones in this table, taken by TCRdb from immuneACCESS, are in-frame only. Not every clone is retained; where verified, under half of the shortfall comes from an unresolved V gene, and the cause of the rest is unknown. Across this sample there are 8,000 to 10,000 clones, with about 98% seen only once. Around 0.24% of the sample comes from the top ten. Sequenced sample: blood. The receptors originated from a girl aged 2 to 9 with cystic fibrosis.

The chain carries TRBV6-5 and TRBJ2-3, with unresolved D. CDR3 length equals 14 residues. Trimming stripped 0 bases from V and 4 bases from J, with 8 bases between. Germline CDR1 MNHEY, CDR2 SVGAGI. In DNA, the CDR3 is TGTGCCAGCAGTTACTCGAATCGGGCAGATACGCAGTATTTT. This translates into CASSYSNRADTQYF.

The V gene is TRBV9, the J gene TRBJ1-2; D unclear. This CDR3 spans 16 amino acids. V lost 3 bases and J lost 1, with 16 bases in between. CDR1 is SGDLS, CDR2 YYNGEE, per germline. The CDR3 region is CASSAPASGVNYGYTF. The CDR3 nucleotides are TGTGCCAGCAGCGCCCCCGCGTCGGGAGTTAACTATGGCTACACCTTC. The whole variable domain, remainder taken from reference TRBV9 and TRBJ1-2, is DSGVTQTPKHLITATGQRVTLRCSPRSGDLSVYWYQQSLDQGLQFLIQYYNGEERAKGNILERFSAQQFPDLHSELNLSSLELGDSALYFCASSAPASGVNYGYTFGSGTRLTVV.

The rearrangement joins TRBV10-3 to TRBJ1-6; tentative D call: TRBD1 (5 bases). Between the trimmed V and J ends, which lost 3 bases and 9 bases, there was a span of 15 bases. The CDR3 spans 15 residues. The V gene's germline CDR1 is ENHRY and CDR2 SYGVKD. Here the CDR3 DNA reads TGTGCCATCAGTGAAGGAGGGGTCGAACGTTCACCCCTCCACTTT. It is translated as CAISEGGVERSPLHF.

V gene TRBV9 combines with J gene TRBJ2-7; TRBD2 might be the D (6 bases). The CDR3 runs 14 residues. The V end was cut by 0 bases, the J end by 4 bases, with 11 bases between. Germline loops: CDR1 SGDLS, CDR2 YYNGEE. The CDR3 is CASSVGRGSYEQYF. In nucleotides, the CDR3 is TGTGCCAGCAGCGTAGGGCGGGGCTCATACGAGCAGTACTTC.

This sequence joins TRBV12-5 and TRBJ1-2; TRBD1 is a possible D gene (5 bases). The CDR3 consists of 13 residues. Germline V CDR1 and CDR2: LGHNT, FRNRAP. Trimming removed 0 bases from V and 6 bases from J, with 8 bases in between. The CDR3 nucleotides read TGTGCTAGTGGTTTGGTAAAGGGGAATGGCTACACCTTC. Protein: CASGLVKGNGYTF. Drawing the rest from reference TRBV12-5 and TRBJ1-2, the complete variable domain is DARVTQTPRHKVTEMGQEVTMRCQPILGHNTVFWYRQTMMQGLELLAYFRNRAPLDDSGMPKDRFSAEMPDATLATLKIQPSEPRDSAVYFCASGLVKGNGYTFGSGTRLTVV.

This chain links TRBV5-1 with TRBJ2-1; 9 nucleotides match TRBD1. CDR3 size: 15 residues. The germline V gene encodes CDR1 SGHRS and CDR2 YFSETQ. V lost 4 bases, J lost 6 bases, and 8 bases stayed unmatched. CDR3 sequence: CASSLAGQGFNEQFF. CDR3 DNA sequence: TGCGCCAGCAGCCTGGCGGGACAGGGATTCAATGAGCAGTTCTTC.

The chain carries TRBV30 and TRBJ1-1, with D hard to call. The germline V gene encodes CDR1 GTSNPN and CDR2 SVGIG (reference sequence). The CDR3 is 16 amino acids. Deletions cut 3 bases from V and 1 base from J, with 18 bases between. The CDR3 protein is CAWRQYKALSNTEAFF. The CDR3 bases are TGTGCCTGGAGACAGTACAAAGCTCTTTCGAACACTGAAGCTTTCTTT.

This sequence joins TRBV7-2 and TRBJ2-1; D may be TRBD2 (6 bases). The CDR3 covers 11 residues. Trimming removed 10 bases from V and 7 bases from J, with 11 bases in between. Germline V gene sequence: CDR1 SGHTA, CDR2 FQGNSA. The CDR3 loop reads CAIGGANEQFF. The CDR3, as DNA: TGTGCCATAGGCGGGGCGAATGAGCAGTTCTTC.

V and J are TRBV29-1 and TRBJ1-5; D not resolved. The CDR3 covers 13 residues. V was trimmed by 4 bases and J by 0 bases, leaving 7 bases between them. Germline CDR1 SQVTM, CDR2 ANQGSEA. Written as DNA, the CDR3 is TGCAGCGTTGGGAATTATAGCAATCAGCCCCAGCATTTT. Translation gives CSVGNYSNQPQHF.

This clone was seen just once. The CDR3: CASSPGLGEFF. The CDR3, as DNA: TGTGCCAGCAGCCCGGGACTGGGGGAGTTCTTC. The V gene is TRBV2, the J gene TRBJ2-1; possible D gene TRBD2, 6 bases. Between the trimmed V and J ends, which lost 6 bases and 14 bases, there was a span of 14 bases. Germline V gene data show CDR1 as SNHLY and CDR2 as FYNNEI. The CDR3 contains 11 residues.

The chain joins TRBV15 to TRBJ1-1; D is unclear. CDR3 length: 16 residues. Germline CDR1 reads LNHNV; CDR2 reads YYDKDF (reference sequence). Trimming shortened V by 1 base and J by 2 bases, and 14 bases separated the two germline ends. The CDR3 nucleotides read TGTGCCACCAGCAGAGGTTCCTTTTCCTTTAACACTGAAGCTTTCTTT. This translates into CATSRGSFSFNTEAFF.

The V and J genes are TRBV27 and TRBJ2-6; D is uncertain. Between the trimmed V and J ends, which lost 3 bases and 0 bases, there was a span of 3 bases. The CDR3 covers 14 residues. Germline V gives CDR1 MNHEY, CDR2 SMNVEV (reference sequence). The CDR3 loop is CASSLLSGANVLTF. CDR3 nucleotides: TGTGCCAGCAGTTTGCTCTCTGGGGCCAACGTCCTGACTTTC.

This chain joins TRBV9 and TRBJ2-3; the D is unclear. Germline CDR1 reads SGDLS; CDR2 reads YYNGEE. V lost 4 bases, J lost 3 bases, and 12 bases lay in between. The CDR3 is 14 amino acids. Here the CDR3 DNA reads TGTGCCAGCAGCCTACAACCAAGGACAGATACGCAGTATTTT. Its protein is CASSLQPRTDTQYF.

J is TRBJ2-7 and V is TRBV27; D not resolved. CDR1 MNHEY and CDR2 SMNVEV come from the germline V gene (reference sequence). The CDR3 runs to 15 residues. Trimming stripped 3 bases from V and 2 bases from J, with 14 bases between. The CDR3 spells CASSLVVGSPYEQYF. The CDR3 region has the DNA TGTGCCAGCAGTTTGGTTGTCGGTAGCCCCTACGAGCAGTACTTC.

This rearrangement joins TRBV25-1 to TRBJ2-5; 7 nucleotides align to TRBD2. The V gene's germline CDR1 is MGHDK and CDR2 SYGVNS. The CDR3 is made up of 14 amino acids. After removal of 3 bases from V and 7 bases from J, the junction contained 8 bases not matched to a gene. The CDR3, as DNA: TGTGCCAGCAGTGACCTCGAGATAGCGGGGACCCAGTACTTC. This gives the protein CASSDLEIAGTQYF.

The V and J genes are TRBV18 and TRBJ2-7, with a weak D call TRBD1 (5 bases). V gave up 2 bases and J gave up 3 bases, with 8 bases separating them. Germline V gives CDR1 KGHSH, CDR2 LQKENI. The CDR3 has 13 residues. In DNA form, the CDR3 reads TGTGCCAGCTCACCAACTACAGGCTACGAGCAGTACTTC. The encoded protein is CASSPTTGYEQYF. The full variable domain, its missing parts supplied by reference TRBV18 and TRBJ2-7, is NAGVMQNPRHLVRRRGQEARLRCSPMKGHSHVYWYRQLPEEGLKFMVYLQKENIIDESGMPKERFSAEFPKEGPSILRIQQVVRGDSAAYFCASSPTTGYEQYFGPGTRLTVT.

V gene TRBV7-2 combines with J gene TRBJ2-7; 11 bases are a match to TRBD2. Per the germline V gene, CDR1 is SGHTA and CDR2 is FQGNSA. The V gene end was trimmed by 3 bases and the J gene end by 6 bases; junction bases not matched to a gene: 4. The CDR3 extends over 14 amino acids. CDR3 sequence reads: CASSLVLAGAEQYF. Written as DNA, the CDR3 is TGTGCCAGCAGCTTGGTACTAGCGGGAGCCGAGCAGTACTTC.

The chain employs TRBV5-4 and TRBJ2-3; D not resolved. Between the trimmed V and J ends, which lost 0 bases and 6 bases, there was a span of 8 bases. The germline CDR1 and CDR2 sequences are SGHNT and YYREEE (reference sequence). The CDR3 length is 13 residues. The CDR3 nucleotides are TGTGCCAGCAGCTTGGAGGTTCGTGATACGCAGTATTTT. It is translated as CASSLEVRDTQYF.

The CDR3, as DNA: TGTGCCAGCAGCGTAGAGGCCGCGGGGACCGACTATGGCTACACCTTC. Translated, it gives CASSVEAAGTDYGYTF. The chain combines TRBV9 with TRBJ1-2, with a tentative D call TRBD1 (5 bases). The CDR3 extends over 16 amino acids. V was pared by 0 bases and J by 3 bases, with 15 bases between. Germline V gene lookup returns CDR1 SGDLS and CDR2 YYNGEE.

CDR3 region: CASSYSGGSEAFF. CDR3 nucleotide sequence: TGTGCCAGCAGTTACTCCGGCGGTAGTGAAGCTTTCTTT. The V gene is TRBV6-5, the J gene TRBJ1-1; the D is unclear. The V and J ends lost 0 bases and 7 bases respectively, with 9 bases between them. The CDR3 sequence is 13 residues long. The V gene's germline CDR1 is MNHEY and CDR2 SVGAGI.

V gene TRBV5-6 combines with J gene TRBJ2-1; D is undetermined. V gave up 1 base and J gave up 5 bases, with 16 bases separating them. Germline CDR1 is SGHDT and CDR2 is YYEEEE. The CDR3 totals 16 residues. The CDR3 region is CASSLLSRIPHNEQFF. In DNA form, the CDR3 reads TGTGCCAGCAGCTTGCTATCAAGGATCCCCCACAATGAGCAGTTCTTC. The whole variable domain, remainder taken from reference TRBV5-6 and TRBJ2-1, is DAGVTQSPTHLIKTRGQQVTLRCSPKSGHDTVSWYQQALGQGPQFIFQYYEEEERQRGNFPDRFSGHQFPNYSSELNVNALLLGDSALYLCASSLLSRIPHNEQFFGPGTRLTVL.

The CDR3 region is CASSPYEAGELFF. The CDR3 DNA reads as TGTGCCAGCTCACCATACGAAGCCGGGGAGCTGTTTTTT. The chain carries TRBV18 and TRBJ2-2; no reliable D call. Germline assignment: CDR1 KGHSH and CDR2 LQKENI. Trimming removed 2 bases from V and 6 bases from J, with 7 bases in between. This CDR3 has 13 amino acids.

Notes on this clone: Germline and junction disagree at one end, which may indicate a read error. V usage is TRBV30 and J usage is TRBJ1-2; tentative D call: TRBD1 (6 bases). The CDR3 sequence is 11 residues long. The germline V gene has CDR1 GTSNPN and CDR2 SVGIG (reference sequence). In DNA form, the CDR3 reads TGTGCCTGGATGCGCGGGGACAAAGCTTACTTC. The encoded protein is CAWMRGDKAYF. Variable domain in full (rest from reference TRBV30 and TRBJ1-2): SQTIHQWPATLVQPVGSPLSLECTVEGTSNPNLYWYRQAAGRGLQLLFYSVGIGQISSEVPQNLSASRPQDRQFILSSKKLLLSDSGFYLCAWMRGDKAYFGSGTRLTVV.

V usage is TRBV27 and J usage is TRBJ2-7; 7 positions agree with TRBD1. CDR3 length: 13 amino acids. The germline V gene encodes CDR1 MNHEY and CDR2 SMNVEV (reference sequence). The V gene end was trimmed by 8 bases and the J gene end by 5 bases; junction bases not matched to a gene: 9. CDR3 region: CASGLTGRNEQYF. In nucleotides, the CDR3 is TGTGCCAGCGGCCTGACAGGGAGAAACGAGCAGTACTTC.

The V call is TRBV5-1, the J call TRBJ1-2, with 12 bases that match TRBD1. Trimming took 3 bases from V and 4 from J; bases not matched to a gene: 4. The germline V gene encodes CDR1 SGHRS and CDR2 YFSETQ. The CDR3 contains 15 residues. The CDR3: CASSSGQGAGYGYTF. The CDR3 DNA reads TGCGCCAGCAGCTCGGGACAGGGGGCTGGCTATGGCTACACCTTC.

The chain uses TRBV7-6 and TRBJ1-1; 9 nucleotides match TRBD1. V was pared by 6 bases and J by 1 base, with 6 bases of the junction left unmatched. CDR1 and CDR2 (germline): SGHVS, FNYEAQ. The CDR3 is made up of 15 amino acids. The chain's CDR3 is CASSYGQGKNTEAFF. CDR3 nucleotide sequence: TGTGCCAGCAGTTATGGACAGGGGAAGAACACTGAAGCTTTCTTT.

DNA for the CDR3: TGTGCCAGCAGCTTATCCGAAGGACAGGGCTATGGCTACACCTTC. Translation gives CASSLSEGQGYGYTF. The chain links TRBV7-2 to TRBJ1-2, with 8 bases lining up with TRBD1. Germline V CDR1 and CDR2: SGHTA, FQGNSA. The CDR3 totals 15 residues. The V and J ends lost 2 bases and 4 bases, in that order; junction bases with no gene match: 6.

This chain joins TRBV9 and TRBJ1-2, with 7 nucleotides matching TRBD1. The germline V gene encodes CDR1 SGDLS and CDR2 YYNGEE. J lost 4 bases, V lost 0 bases, and 3 bases had no gene match. This CDR3 region has 14 residues. The CDR3 loop reads CASSVAGGSYGYTF. The DNA of the CDR3 is TGTGCCAGCAGCGTAGCAGGGGGAAGCTATGGCTACACCTTC.

This sequence joins TRBV5-1 and TRBJ2-1; 8 bases are a match to TRBD2. The CDR3 is 20 amino acids. The germline V gene has CDR1 SGHRS and CDR2 YFSETQ. The ends lost 5 bases at V and 4 bases at J; junction bases unmatched: 23. CDR3 in DNA: TGCGCCAGCAGTGCACCCCCCGCGGGAGGACCCCCCCAACTGTACAATGAGCAGTTCTTC. Amino acid sequence: CASSAPPAGGPPQLYNEQFF. Complete variable domain (other parts from reference TRBV5-1 and TRBJ2-1): KAGVTQTPRYLIKTRGQQVTLSCSPISGHRSVSWYQQTPGQGLQFLFEYFSETQRNKGNFPGRFSGRQFSNSRSEMNVSTLELGDSALYLCASSAPPAGGPPQLYNEQFFGPGTRLTVL.